The rows below give T cell receptor beta chains drawn from one sample of a study of PD-1 blockade in classical Hodgkin lymphoma. The table came from immunoSEQ multiplex PCR; TCRdb's copy has only in-frame clones and leaves some out. There are roughly 20,000 clones in the sample; roughly 80% occur only once, and around 2.1% lies in the top ten. Source: CD4+ T cells from blood, taken before the fourth cycle of nivolumab. These receptors all come from a human donor with classical Hodgkin lymphoma. Each CDR3 is given with its conserved first and last residue. Fields, in order: clone size, J gene, CDR3 length, D gene, V gene, CDR3 DNA, CDR3 protein. D genes are given only for firm matches. Clone size is shown for a subset of rows, as once, few, many or a class of expanded clone.

>.|TRBJ2-7|14|TRBD2|TRBV6-5
TGTGCCAGCACCTTGACTAGCGGGAGTAAAGAGCAGTACTTC
CASTLTSGSKEQYF
>.|TRBJ2-1|15|.|TRBV7-2
TGTGCCAGCAGCACTCAGGGACCCTTTTACAATGAGCAGTTCTTC
CASSTQGPFYNEQFF
>.|TRBJ1-2|15|TRBD1|TRBV4-3
TGCGCCAGCAGCCAAGACAGGGGGGTTAACTATGGCTACACCTTC
CASSQDRGVNYGYTF
>.|TRBJ1-2|14|TRBD1|TRBV19
TGTGCCAGTAGTCCCGGACAGGGGTACTATGGCTACACCTTC
CASSPGQGYYGYTF
>.|TRBJ2-5|14|TRBD1|TRBV2
TGTGCCAGCAGTGAAGGACAGGGCTGGGAGACCCAGTACTTC
CASSEGQGWETQYF
>.|TRBJ1-1|16|.|TRBV27
TGTGCCAGCAGTTTATCGCCCCCCAGGGTAGGAACTGAAGCTTTCTTT
CASSLSPPRVGTEAFF
>few|TRBJ2-7|18|TRBD2|TRBV7-2
TGTGCCAGCACCCTTCAGCGGGGCGGGAGGAGTGACCTAGACGAGCAGTACTTC
CASTLQRGGRSDLDEQYF
>.|TRBJ1-6|15|TRBD1|TRBV2
TGTGCCAGCAGGCCTACGGGACAGGGAGGTTCACCCCTCCACTTT
CASRPTGQGGSPLHF
>once|TRBJ2-7|13|.|TRBV29-1
TGCAGCGTTGCCGTATTGTCGGCTTACGAGCAGTACTTC
CSVAVLSAYEQYF
>few|TRBJ2-7|15|.|TRBV23-1
TGCGCCAGCAGTCGCTTGCGTCTTAGTACATACGAGCAGTACTTC
CASSRLRLSTYEQYF
>.|TRBJ2-1|15|TRBD2|TRBV4-1
TGCGCCAGCAGCCTCCTACGGATAGCGGGGAATGAGCAGTTCTTC
CASSLLRIAGNEQFF
>once|TRBJ1-6|15|TRBD1|TRBV18
TGTGCCAGCTCACCACCACAGGGGGTTGGGTCACCCCTCCACTTT
CASSPPQGVGSPLHF
>once|TRBJ2-3|17|TRBD1|TRBV7-2
TGTGCCAGCAGCCGGGGGACAGGGGGACTTAGCACAGATACGCAGTATTTT
CASSRGTGGLSTDTQYF
>.|TRBJ1-2|13|TRBD1|TRBV6-5
TGTGCCAGCAGTGAGGACAGGGTATATGGCTACACCTTC
CASSEDRVYGYTF
>.|TRBJ2-7|14|.|TRBV14
TGTGCCAGCAGCCAAGTGTCCCAACTCTACGAGCAGTACTTC
CASSQVSQLYEQYF
>.|TRBJ2-3|15|TRBD1|TRBV12-5
TGTGCTAGTGGTGGGGACAGTTCTAGCACAGATACGCAGTATTTT
CASGGDSSSTDTQYF
>.|TRBJ2-7|14|TRBD1|TRBV5-4
TGTGCCAGCAGCTTACCGGGACAGGGTTACGAGCAGTACTTC
CASSLPGQGYEQYF
>few|TRBJ1-5|15|TRBD1|TRBV2
TGTGCCAGCAGGGGGACAGGAAGATCCGATCAGCCCCAGCATTTT
CASRGTGRSDQPQHF
>.|TRBJ1-1|15|.|TRBV6-5
TGTGCCAGCAGGCGCGCGGGGGGGGTGAACACTGAAGCTTTCTTT
CASRRAGGVNTEAFF
>.|TRBJ1-2|12|.|TRBV29-1
TGCAGCGTTGTTCTACAAACTGGGGGCTACACCTTC
CSVVLQTGGYTF
>.|TRBJ2-5|14|.|TRBV18
TGTGCCAGCTCACCACAGATGGGATTGGAGACCCAGTACTTC
CASSPQMGLETQYF
>.|TRBJ1-2|12|TRBD1|TRBV6-1
TGTGCCAGCAGAACAGGGGGAGTTGGCTACACCTTC
CASRTGGVGYTF
>.|TRBJ1-6|14|.|TRBV2
TGTGCCAGCAGGAAGACGGCTTTTAACTCACCCCTCCACTTT
CASRKTAFNSPLHF
>.|TRBJ1-4|16|TRBD1|TRBV11-2
TGTGCCAGCAGCTTAGATCTCGACAGGGTAGGAGAAAAACTGTTTTTT
CASSLDLDRVGEKLFF
>.|TRBJ2-2|15|.|TRBV10-2
TGCGCCAGCAGTGTGAGGCAGACAAACACCGGGGAGCTGTTTTTT
CASSVRQTNTGELFF
>.|TRBJ2-2|14|.|TRBV6-1
TGTGCCAGCAGTGAATCAGGGAACACCGGGGAGCTGTTTTTT
CASSESGNTGELFF
>.|TRBJ2-1|16|.|TRBV27
TGTGCCAGCAGTCCCCACACGGGGAGCTCCTACAATGAGCAGTTCTTC
CASSPHTGSSYNEQFF
>.|TRBJ1-4|15|.|TRBV7-2
TGTGCCAGCAGCAATGGGGGAGGGGATAATGAAAAACTGTTTTTT
CASSNGGGDNEKLFF
>.|TRBJ2-2|14|.|TRBV6-1
TGTGCCAGTGGGCTTGAAGCGAACACCGGGGAGCTGTTTTTT
CASGLEANTGELFF
>.|TRBJ1-4|13|.|TRBV7-2
TGTGCCAGCAGCTTAGTCGTGAATGAAAAACTGTTTTTT
CASSLVVNEKLFF
>once|TRBJ1-2|12|.|TRBV28
TGTGCCAGCAATAGGGGGAACTATGGCTACACCTTC
CASNRGNYGYTF
>.|TRBJ1-1|13|.|TRBV2
TGTGCCAGCAGTGGGGACACCTACACTGAAGCTTTCTTT
CASSGDTYTEAFF
>.|TRBJ2-3|14|.|TRBV7-2
TGTGCCAGCAGCTTGGGCGTTAGCACAGATACGCAGTATTTT
CASSLGVSTDTQYF
>.|TRBJ2-1|16|.|TRBV5-1
TGCGCCAGCAGCTTGGCCCCAGCCGGGGGTTACAATGAGCAGTTCTTC
CASSLAPAGGYNEQFF
>.|TRBJ2-1|19|TRBD2|TRBV5-1
TGCGCCAGCAGCCCACCGGGACTAGCGGGTTTAAACTCCTACAATGAGCAGTTCTTC
CASSPPGLAGLNSYNEQFF
>.|TRBJ2-3|17|.|TRBV9
TGTGCCAGCAGCGTAGCCGGGGGAGAGAAGAGGACAGATACGCAGTATTTT
CASSVAGGEKRTDTQYF
>.|TRBJ1-2|15|TRBD1|TRBV18
TGTGCCAGCTCACCATCGGGACAGGGCAACTATGGCTACACCTTC
CASSPSGQGNYGYTF
>.|TRBJ2-5|15|TRBD2|TRBV7-2
TGTGCCAGCAGCTCGGTCGGGGGGTACCAAGAGACCCAGTACTTC
CASSSVGGYQETQYF
>few|TRBJ1-5|13|.|TRBV28
TGTGCCAGCATGGGACGTCTCAATCAGCCCCAGCGTTTT
CASMGRLNQPQRF
>once|TRBJ1-6|14|.|TRBV9
TGTGCCAGCAGCCCCCGACGAGTGAGTTCACCCCTCCACTTT
CASSPRRVSSPLHF
>few|TRBJ1-3|16|.|TRBV27
TGTGCCAGCAGCGATAGGTCCCGACACTCTGGAAACACCATATATTTT
CASSDRSRHSGNTIYF
>few|TRBJ2-3|14|.|TRBV10-1
TGCGCCAGCAGTGCGAGACAGTCCACAGATACGCAGTATTTT
CASSARQSTDTQYF
>.|TRBJ1-2|13|.|TRBV10-2
TGCGCCAGCAGTGAAAGTCCTTACTATGGCTACACCTTC
CASSESPYYGYTF
>few|TRBJ1-3|14|TRBD1|TRBV6-6
TGTGCCAGCAGTTACGGGGACAGAAGAAACACCATATATTTT
CASSYGDRRNTIYF